This entry lists 24 T cell receptor beta chains sequenced from one sample in a study of blood T cell repertoires in COVID-19. Libraries were prepared by immunoSEQ multiplex PCR; TCRdb keeps only in-frame clonotypes and omits some of them. This sample has roughly 170,000 clones, with 80% to 90% found just once. What was sequenced was peripheral blood. The source is a man between 40 and 49 years old who had recovered from COVID-19.

The rearrangement joins TRBV7-2 to TRBJ2-5; TRBD2 aligns across 11 bases. There are 15 residues in the CDR3. Germline values: CDR1 SGHTA, CDR2 FQGNSA. V lost 2 bases, J lost 2 bases, and 1 base stayed unmatched. CDR3 sequence (DNA): TGTGCCAGCAGCTTACGACTAGCGGGGCAAGAGACCCAGTACTTC. Its protein product is CASSLRLAGQETQYF.

The genes are TRBV10-3 and TRBJ2-5; D possibly corresponds to TRBD1 (5 bases). Germline CDR1 reads ENHRY; CDR2 reads SYGVKD. This CDR3 is 15 amino acids long. V lost 2 bases and J lost 1, with 11 bases in between. The CDR3 nucleotides read TGTGCCATCAGTGAGCGGGCAGGGCGCCAAGAGACCCAGTACTTC. It yields the protein CAISERAGRQETQYF.

The chain joins TRBV7-9 to TRBJ2-3; 7 bases agree with TRBD1. The J segment lost 5 bases and the V segment lost 5 bases, leaving 7 bases of the junction unmatched. This CDR3 is 14 amino acids long. Germline V CDR1 and CDR2: SEHNR, FQNEAQ (reference sequence). CDR3 loop: CASSPRQGQDTQYF. CDR3 nucleotides: TGTGCCAGCAGCCCCCGACAGGGACAAGATACGCAGTATTTT.

V and J are TRBV6-1 and TRBJ1-6, with 9 bases matching TRBD1. The germline V gene has CDR1 MNHNS and CDR2 SASEGT. The CDR3 runs to 18 residues. Trimming cost V 4 bases and J 5 bases; bases outside gene matches: 12. This chain's CDR3 is CASSGGTGTTWDNSPLHF. CDR3 sequence (DNA): TGTGCCAGCAGTGGGGGGACAGGGACTACTTGGGATAATTCACCCCTCCACTTT.

This sequence joins TRBV6-5 and TRBJ2-5, with 7 bases lining up with TRBD1. The CDR3 runs to 15 residues. With 7 bases clipped from V and 7 bases from J, the junction kept 15 bases outside the gene matches. Looked up from germline, CDR1 is MNHEY and CDR2 is SVGAGI. CDR3 sequence (DNA): TGTGCCAGCATGCTATTTGACAGGGCTCAGGTGACCCAGTACTTC. Its translation: CASMLFDRAQVTQYF.

The sample holds one count of this clone. The chain uses TRBV7-2 and TRBJ2-1, with TRBD2 identical over 14 bases. With V trimmed by 3 bases and J by 9 bases, 7 bases remained unmatched. Germline loops: CDR1 SGHTA, CDR2 FQGNSA. The CDR3 consists of 16 residues. The CDR3, as DNA: TGTGCCAGCAGCTTTGGAGGACTAGCGGGAGGAGGTGAGCAGTTCTTC. Residues: CASSFGGLAGGGEQFF.

This clone was detected only a few times. The chain uses TRBV4-2 and TRBJ2-1, with 8 bases lining up with TRBD2. The CDR3 is made up of 15 amino acids. Germline loops: CDR1 LGHNA, CDR2 YNFKEQ. J gave up 4 bases and V 0 bases, and 2 bases lay outside the gene matches. CDR3 in DNA: TGTGCCAGCAGCCAAGAACTAGCGGAGTACAATGAGCAGTTCTTC. This gives the protein CASSQELAEYNEQFF.

A word on this clone: Other DNA sequences of this sample code for an identical CDR3. V usage is TRBV12-3 or TRBV12-4 and J usage is TRBJ2-1; 7 positions match TRBD2. The junction had 4 bases not matched to a gene; V was cut back by 6 bases and J by 8 bases. The CDR3 runs 12 residues. CDR3 sequence: CASSLGGDEQFF. The CDR3 bases are TGTGCCAGCAGCCTGGGAGGGGATGAGCAGTTCTTC.

The V and J genes are TRBV7-9 and TRBJ2-5, with 7 bases identical to TRBD1. In germline, CDR1 is SEHNR, CDR2 FQNEAQ (reference sequence). V lost 3 bases to trimming and J lost 10 bases; unmatched junction nucleotides: 5. CDR3 size: 12 residues. Written as DNA, the CDR3 is TGTGCCAGCAGCTTTTGGCAGGGGGACCAGTACTTC. Its translation is CASSFWQGDQYF.

This chain links TRBV4-2 with TRBJ2-7; D unclear. Germline assignment: CDR1 LGHNA and CDR2 YNFKEQ. The CDR3 has 13 amino acids. V was pared by 4 bases and J by 3 bases, with 10 bases between. The chain's CDR3 is CASSPTQVYEQYF. In nucleotides, the CDR3 is TGTGCCAGCAGCCCAACCCAGGTCTACGAGCAGTACTTC.

The V and J genes are TRBV7-2 and TRBJ1-2, with D perhaps TRBD1 (6 bases). Trimming left V 5 bases short and J 7 bases short, with 23 bases between. The CDR3 runs 16 residues. CDR1 is SGHTA and CDR2 is FQGNSA in the germline V gene. The CDR3 DNA is TGTGCCAGCAGCCCGGATTGGGGGGGCGCCCGGGGTGGCTACACCTTC. It specifies CASSPDWGGARGGYTF. Based on the CDR3 plus reference TRBV7-2 and TRBJ1-2, the full variable domain is GAGVSQSPSNKVTEKGKDVELRCDPISGHTALYWYRQSLGQGLEFLIYFQGNSAPDKSGLPSDRFSAERTGGSVSTLTIQRTQQEDSAVYLCASSPDWGGARGGYTFGSGTRLTVV.

This chain links TRBV24-1 with TRBJ1-5, with D possibly being TRBD1 (5 bases). The CDR3 length is 15 residues. From germline, CDR1 is KGHDR and CDR2 SFDVKD. V was trimmed by 3 bases and J by 2 bases, leaving 10 bases between them. The CDR3 protein is CATSDTREGNQPQHF. The DNA of the CDR3 is TGTGCCACCAGTGATACCAGGGAGGGCAATCAGCCCCAGCATTTT.

This chain connects TRBV18 to TRBJ2-7, with a weak D call TRBD2 (7 bases). The CDR3 is 15 amino acids. Germline-derived CDR1 and CDR2 are KGHSH and LQKENI. Trimming removed 4 bases from V and 3 bases from J, with 16 bases in between. The CDR3 is CASSRLGGADYEQYF. The CDR3 DNA reads TGTGCCAGCTCACGCCTGGGGGGGGCGGACTACGAGCAGTACTTC. The variable domain in full, completed from reference TRBV18 and TRBJ2-7, reads NAGVMQNPRHLVRRRGQEARLRCSPMKGHSHVYWYRQLPEEGLKFMVYLQKENIIDESGMPKERFSAEFPKEGPSILRIQQVVRGDSAAYFCASSRLGGADYEQYFGPGTRLTVT.

The V gene is TRBV4-1, the J gene TRBJ1-5, with a weak D call TRBD1 (6 bases). Per germline, CDR1 MGHRA and CDR2 YSYEKL. CDR3 length equals 16 residues. The V end lost 0 bases, the J end lost 5 bases, and 14 bases lay between the germline ends. The CDR3 spells CASSQDLDSRYQPQHF. In DNA form, the CDR3 reads TGCGCCAGCAGCCAAGACTTGGACAGCAGATATCAGCCCCAGCATTTT.

The chain employs TRBV7-2 and TRBJ2-1, with 7 bases matching TRBD1. V trimming: 10 bases; J trimming: 6 bases; junction bases outside the gene matches: 3. The CDR3 is 11 amino acids. Germline V gene sequence: CDR1 SGHTA, CDR2 FQGNSA. The CDR3 loop reads CATAGGNEQFF. In DNA form, the CDR3 reads TGTGCCACCGCAGGGGGCAATGAGCAGTTCTTC.

This chain links TRBV11-1 with TRBJ1-1; 10 positions agree with TRBD1. The CDR3 spans 15 residues. Germline CDR1 reads SGHAT; CDR2 reads FQDESV (reference sequence). The V gene end was trimmed by 3 bases and the J gene end by 5 bases; junction bases not matched to a gene: 6. As DNA, the CDR3 is TGTGCCAGCAGCTTGACAGGGGGCGCAGGGACTGAAGCTTTCTTT. It yields the protein CASSLTGGAGTEAFF.

The V call is TRBV3-1 (or the pseudogene TRBV3-2), the J call TRBJ1-5; TRBD1 might be the D (6 bases). CDR3 size: 14 residues. The V gene's germline CDR1 is LGHDT and CDR2 YNNKEL (reference sequence). Trimming left V 5 bases short and J 6 bases short, with 14 bases between. CDR3 bases: TGTGCCAGCAGCGAAAGGGGGGGCGCTCAGCCCCAGCATTTT. Its protein product is CASSERGGAQPQHF.

The chain recombines TRBV6-6 with TRBJ2-6; D not resolved. Germline loops: CDR1 MNHNY, CDR2 SVGAGI (reference sequence). The CDR3 consists of 15 residues. The V gene lost 6 bases and the J gene lost 2 bases, with 11 bases spanning the gap. This chain's CDR3 is CASRRLGTGANVLTF. In DNA, the CDR3 is TGTGCCAGCAGGCGGCTCGGCACTGGGGCCAACGTCCTGACTTTC.

The chain carries TRBV29-1 and TRBJ1-1; D possibly corresponds to TRBD1 (6 bases). The CDR3 covers 13 residues. Germline V gene data show CDR1 as SQVTM and CDR2 as ANQGSEA. In DNA form, the CDR3 reads TGCAAAAGGGGGGGGCGCGGGGACACTGAAGCTTTCTTT. Translation: CKRGGRGDTEAFF.

V and J are TRBV7-3 and TRBJ2-3, with TRBD2 matching over 11 bases. The CDR3 runs to 15 residues. The J segment lost 0 bases and the V segment lost 5 bases, leaving 1 base of the junction unmatched. Germline V gene lookup returns CDR1 SGHTA and CDR2 FQGTGA. The CDR3 sequence is CASSRTSGSTDTQYF. In nucleotides, the CDR3 is TGTGCCAGCAGCAGGACTAGCGGGAGCACAGATACGCAGTATTTT.

The chain combines TRBV9 with TRBJ2-3; 9 bases map to TRBD2. Germline V gene data show CDR1 as SGDLS and CDR2 as YYNGEE. V lost 0 bases and J lost 4; bases outside the gene matches: 6. The CDR3 runs to 16 residues. The CDR3: CASSVGELAGPDTQYF. The CDR3 DNA sequence: TGTGCCAGCAGCGTAGGAGAACTAGCGGGTCCAGATACGCAGTATTTT.

A remark on this clone: Other DNA sequences in the sample encode the same CDR3. J is TRBJ2-5 and V is TRBV7-8, with TRBD1 as a possible D gene (6 bases). CDR1 SGHVS and CDR2 FQNEAQ come from the germline V gene. The germline V and J ends were trimmed by 3 bases and 2 bases, with 7 bases remaining between them. This CDR3 contains 13 residues. CDR3 coding DNA: TGTGCCAGCAGCTTCGGACAGCAAGAGACCCAGTACTTC. This sequence encodes CASSFGQQETQYF.

Only a few counts were recorded for this clone. The V and J genes are TRBV5-6 and TRBJ1-2, with 8 bases aligning to TRBD1. The ends lost 0 bases at V and 4 bases at J; junction bases unmatched: 5. Looked up from germline, CDR1 is SGHDT and CDR2 is YYEEEE. CDR3 size: 15 residues. The CDR3 loop reads CASSLGQGYSYGYTF. CDR3 sequence (DNA): TGTGCCAGCAGCTTGGGACAGGGGTATAGCTATGGCTACACCTTC.

The rearrangement joins TRBV30 to TRBJ1-1; D is perhaps TRBD1 (5 bases). The CDR3 spans 13 residues. Germline V gene lookup returns CDR1 GTSNPN and CDR2 SVGIG (reference sequence). Trimming pared 1 base from V and 5 bases from J, leaving 11 bases between. Here the CDR3 DNA reads TGTGCCTGGAGTGCGGAGGGGAGGACTGAAGCTTTCTTT. Amino acids: CAWSAEGRTEAFF.